This is a list of T cell receptor beta chains from one sample in a study of blood T cell repertoires in COVID-19. TCRdb keeps only in-frame clones here, not all; method: immunoSEQ multiplex PCR. The repertoire consists of around 400,000 clones, with around 87% occurring once and the leading ten covering over 2%. The source material was peripheral blood. The origin of the receptors is a woman in her sixties with COVID-19, enrolled during active disease. Both conserved end residues are part of each CDR3. A D gene is named only where the DNA matches it firmly. Clone size is shown for a subset of rows, as once, few, many or a class of expanded clone.

clone size	D gene	V gene	J gene	CDR3 protein	CDR3 DNA
few	NA	TRBV6-5	TRBJ2-5	CASSLRGETQYF	TGTGCCAGCAGTCTCAGGGGCGAGACCCAGTACTTC
once	TRBD1	TRBV7-3	TRBJ1-6	CASSLQGVGSPLHF	TGTGCCAGCAGCTTACAGGGGGTTGGATCACCCCTCCACTTT
NA	NA	TRBV5-1	TRBJ2-7	CASSLGLYSYEQYF	TGCGCCAGCAGCTTGGGACTTTACTCCTACGAGCAGTACTTC
NA	NA	TRBV4-1	TRBJ2-1	CASSQDETAASYNEQFF	TGCGCCAGCAGCCAAGATGAGACGGCGGCGTCCTACAATGAGCAGTTCTTC
NA	NA	TRBV9	TRBJ1-2	CASSPRQVFYGYTF	TGTGCCAGCAGCCCCAGACAGGTTTTTTATGGCTACACCTTC
NA	TRBD1	TRBV6-5	TRBJ2-7	CASRRGQDNYEQYF	TGTGCCAGCAGGAGGGGACAGGACAATTACGAGCAGTACTTC
NA	TRBD1	TRBV7-3	TRBJ1-1	CASSLGGAGTEAFF	TGTGCCAGCAGTCTAGGGGGCGCGGGCACTGAAGCTTTCTTT
NA	NA	TRBV6-5	TRBJ1-1	CASSRTAMNTEAFF	TGTGCCAGCAGCCGGACAGCCATGAACACTGAAGCTTTCTTT
NA	TRBD2	TRBV19	TRBJ2-3	CASSAGLFPGDTQYF	TGTGCCAGTAGTGCGGGACTATTCCCCGGGGATACGCAGTATTTT
few	NA	TRBV24-1	TRBJ2-2	CATSDLHWGEDTGELFF	TGTGCCACCAGTGATTTGCATTGGGGGGAAGACACCGGGGAGCTGTTTTTT
NA	NA	TRBV15	TRBJ1-5	CATSRGPGRAGYSNQPQHF	TGTGCCACCAGCAGAGGACCGGGCAGGGCGGGATATAGCAATCAGCCCCAGCATTTT
few	NA	TRBV4-1	TRBJ1-1	CASSHRRQAAEAFF	TGCGCCAGCAGCCACCGAAGACAGGCCGCTGAAGCTTTCTTT
NA	NA	TRBV3-1/TRBV3-2	TRBJ1-4	CASSSQQGTTNEKLFF	TGTGCCAGCAGCTCTCAACAGGGTACAACTAATGAAAAACTGTTTTTT
NA	TRBD2	TRBV6-4	TRBJ2-2	CASSASGGTNTGELFF	TGTGCCAGCAGTGCCTCGGGGGGGACGAACACCGGGGAGCTGTTTTTT
NA	TRBD2	TRBV4-1	TRBJ2-7	CASSQRAGGSDEQYF	TGCGCCAGCAGCCAAAGAGCGGGGGGGTCGGACGAGCAGTACTTC
once	TRBD2	TRBV5-1	TRBJ2-1	CASSGSSAGASNEQFF	TGCGCCAGCAGCGGGTCTTCAGCGGGGGCGAGCAATGAGCAGTTCTTC
NA	NA	TRBV28	TRBJ1-2	CASSPGGVYGYTF	TGTGCCAGCAGTCCGGGAGGGGTCTATGGCTACACCTTC
NA	TRBD1	TRBV5-1	TRBJ1-1	CASSFWPKAGQDLMNTEAFF	TGCGCCAGCAGCTTTTGGCCTAAAGCGGGACAGGACCTAATGAACACTGAAGCTTTCTTT
NA	TRBD1	TRBV18	TRBJ1-4	CASSSSPGTGSEKLFF	TGTGCCAGCTCATCTTCACCCGGGACAGGGAGCGAAAAACTGTTTTTT
NA	TRBD1	TRBV5-4	TRBJ2-3	CASHEGATDTQYF	TGTGCCAGCCATGAGGGGGCAACAGATACGCAGTATTTT
NA	NA	TRBV7-8	TRBJ1-5	CASSPVQTVNQPQHF	TGTGCCAGCAGCCCCGTCCAGACAGTAAATCAGCCCCAGCATTTT
once	NA	TRBV6-5	TRBJ2-3	CASSYSGGVHADTQYF	TGTGCCAGCAGTTACTCCGGCGGGGTGCACGCAGATACGCAGTATTTT
NA	TRBD1	TRBV7-9	TRBJ1-4	CASSFPQSGRTGNEKLFF	TGTGCCAGCAGCTTTCCTCAGTCCGGGCGGACAGGGAATGAAAAACTGTTTTTT
few	NA	TRBV12-3/TRBV12-4	TRBJ1-6	CASSEQVWSPLHF	TGTGCCAGCAGTGAACAGGTTTGGTCGCCCCTCCACTTT
NA	TRBD1	TRBV19	TRBJ1-4	CASSRTGFNEKLFF	TGTGCCAGTAGTAGGACAGGGTTTAATGAAAAACTGTTTTTT
NA	NA	TRBV10-3	TRBJ2-7	CAISGETGTYEQYF	TGTGCCATCAGTGGAGAGACAGGTACCTACGAGCAGTACTTC
NA	TRBD1	TRBV7-8	TRBJ1-5	CASSGGTGGNQPQHF	TGTGCCAGCAGCGGCGGGACAGGGGGTAATCAGCCCCAGCATTTT
once	TRBD1	TRBV3-1/TRBV3-2	TRBJ1-1	CASSQRTGGTEAFF	TGTGCCAGCAGCCAACGGACAGGGGGCACTGAAGCTTTCTTT
NA	NA	TRBV6-5	TRBJ1-1	CATLQGTAAFF	TGTGCCACTCTCCAGGGGACGGCAGCTTTCTTT
NA	NA	TRBV29-1	TRBJ1-3	CSGATEVSGNTIYF	TGCAGCGGGGCGACAGAGGTCTCTGGAAACACCATATATTTT
NA	NA	TRBV6-5	TRBJ2-7	CASSRVYEQYF	TGTGCCAGCAGCCGTGTTTACGAGCAGTACTTC
NA	TRBD1	TRBV18	TRBJ2-7	CASSPTAYSVPGRQGISYEQYF	TGTGCCAGCTCACCTACGGCCTACTCCGTACCTGGCCGACAGGGTATCTCCTACGAGCAGTACTTC
NA	NA	TRBV19	TRBJ2-1	CASRGGSSSYNEQFF	TGTGCCAGTAGAGGGGGTTCCAGCTCCTACAATGAGCAGTTCTTC
NA	TRBD1	TRBV5-8	TRBJ1-1	CASSDGQVVTEAFF	TGTGCCAGCAGCGATGGACAGGTTGTAACTGAAGCTTTCTTT
NA	TRBD1	TRBV5-1	TRBJ2-5	CASSLEGQGMKTQYF	TGCGCCAGCAGCTTGGAAGGACAGGGCATGAAGACCCAGTACTTC
NA	NA	TRBV6-6	TRBJ1-6	CASSPWGVRSYNSPLHF	TGTGCCAGCAGTCCCTGGGGGGTTAGATCCTATAATTCACCCCTCCACTTT
NA	NA	TRBV6-6	TRBJ1-5	CASSPRQSNQPQHF	TGTGCCAGCAGCCCCAGACAGAGCAATCAGCCCCAGCATTTT
NA	NA	TRBV5-4	TRBJ2-2	CASSSQKLSGTGELFF	TGTGCCAGCAGCTCCCAAAAGCTTAGCGGCACCGGGGAGCTGTTTTTT
NA	NA	TRBV24-1	TRBJ2-1	CATSDGYSKFF	TGTGCCACCAGTGATGGGTACAGCAAGTTCTTC
few	NA	TRBV12-2	TRBJ1-1	CASRPCHHGVSGANTEAFF	TGTGCAAGTCGCCCTTGCCATCATGGGGTTAGTGGGGCGAACACTGAAGCTTTCTTT
NA	NA	TRBV14	TRBJ1-1	CASSQWGLREAFF	TGTGCCAGCAGCCAATGGGGGCTCCGTGAAGCTTTCTTT
NA	NA	TRBV3-1/TRBV3-2	TRBJ1-2	CASSQAGGYTF	TGTGCCAGCAGCCAAGCAGGTGGCTACACCTTC
NA	NA	TRBV29-1	TRBJ1-1	CSARQLMNTEAFF	TGCAGCGCCCGACAGTTAATGAACACTGAAGCTTTCTTT
NA	TRBD1	TRBV5-4	TRBJ2-5	CASSRDRQETQYF	TGTGCCAGCAGCCGGGACAGACAAGAGACCCAGTACTTC
NA	TRBD1	TRBV4-1	TRBJ2-3	CASSLGQGATKLTDTQYF	TGCGCCAGCAGCCTGGGACAGGGGGCGACTAAGCTCACAGATACGCAGTATTTT
NA	TRBD2	TRBV9	TRBJ2-1	CASSVVGSGGRRNEQFF	TGTGCCAGCAGCGTAGTGGGTAGCGGGGGTAGGAGAAATGAGCAGTTCTTC
NA	NA	TRBV5-1	TRBJ2-3	CASSFHPSGLEGDTQYF	TGCGCCAGCAGCTTCCATCCGAGCGGGTTAGAAGGAGATACGCAGTATTTT
NA	TRBD1	TRBV5-4	TRBJ2-5	CASSLATGGRETQYF	TGTGCCAGCAGCTTGGCGACAGGGGGCAGGGAGACCCAGTACTTC
NA	NA	TRBV6-6	TRBJ1-2	CASRLVDSLGYTF	TGTGCCAGCAGGCTAGTGGACAGTCTCGGCTACACCTTC
NA	NA	TRBV7-2	TRBJ1-2	CASSLGVPFNYGYTF	TGTGCCAGCAGCTTAGGTGTCCCCTTTAACTATGGCTACACCTTC
NA	NA	TRBV11-1	TRBJ1-2	CASSDWSGYTF	TGTGCCAGCAGCGACTGGAGTGGCTACACCTTC
NA	NA	TRBV7-9	TRBJ2-7	CASSSFGEQYF	TGTGCCAGCAGCTCCTTCGGGGAGCAGTACTTC
NA	TRBD1	TRBV11-2	TRBJ1-3	CASSAQGAGGNTIYF	TGTGCCAGCAGCGCACAGGGGGCGGGTGGAAACACCATATATTTT
few	NA	TRBV30	TRBJ1-3	CACLTGDTIYF	TGTGCCTGCCTGACCGGAGACACCATATATTTT
NA	NA	TRBV3-1/TRBV3-2	TRBJ1-5	CASSQNYGGNQPQHF	TGTGCCAGCAGCCAAAACTATGGAGGCAATCAGCCCCAGCATTTT
NA	NA	TRBV5-4	TRBJ2-3	CASRATGNTDTQYF	TGTGCCAGCAGAGCGACAGGAAACACAGATACGCAGTATTTT
NA	NA	TRBV4-2	TRBJ1-3	CASSQAGTGNQGQSTIYF	TGTGCCAGCAGCCAAGCCGGAACAGGGAACCAAGGCCAAAGCACCATATATTTT
NA	NA	TRBV11-2	TRBJ2-5	CASSQQSQETQYF	TGTGCCAGCAGCCAACAGAGCCAAGAGACCCAGTACTTC
NA	NA	TRBV3-1/TRBV3-2	TRBJ1-2	CASSSFPSNYGYTF	TGTGCCAGCAGCTCCTTCCCCTCTAACTATGGCTACACCTTC
NA	TRBD1	TRBV5-1	TRBJ1-5	CASRQGEGQPQHF	TGCGCCAGCAGACAGGGGGAGGGTCAGCCCCAGCATTTT